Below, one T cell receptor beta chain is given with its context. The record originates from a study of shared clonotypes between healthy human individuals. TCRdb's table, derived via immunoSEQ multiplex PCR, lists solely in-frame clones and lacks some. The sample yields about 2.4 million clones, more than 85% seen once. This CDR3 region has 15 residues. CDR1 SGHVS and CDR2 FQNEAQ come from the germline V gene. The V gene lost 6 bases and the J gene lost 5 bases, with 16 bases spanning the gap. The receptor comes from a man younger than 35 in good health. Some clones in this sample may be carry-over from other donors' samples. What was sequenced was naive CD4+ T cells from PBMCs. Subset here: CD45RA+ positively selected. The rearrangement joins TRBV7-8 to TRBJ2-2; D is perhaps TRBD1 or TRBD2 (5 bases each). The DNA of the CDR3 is TGTGCCAGCAGACTGGGACGTGTGCGGACCGGGGAGCTGTTTTTT. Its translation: CASRLGRVRTGELFF.